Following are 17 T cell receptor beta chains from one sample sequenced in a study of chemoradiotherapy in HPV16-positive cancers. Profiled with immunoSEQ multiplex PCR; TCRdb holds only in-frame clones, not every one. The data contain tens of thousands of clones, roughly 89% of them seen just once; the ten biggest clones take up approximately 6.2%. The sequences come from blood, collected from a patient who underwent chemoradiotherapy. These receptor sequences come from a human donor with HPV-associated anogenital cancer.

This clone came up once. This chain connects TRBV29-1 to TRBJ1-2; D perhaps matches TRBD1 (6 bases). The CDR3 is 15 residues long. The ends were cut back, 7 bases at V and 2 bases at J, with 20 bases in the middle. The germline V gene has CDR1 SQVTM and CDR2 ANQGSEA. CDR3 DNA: TGCAGCGCTTACCTCGGAGGGGGTACGAACTATGGCTACACCTTC. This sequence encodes CSAYLGGGTNYGYTF.

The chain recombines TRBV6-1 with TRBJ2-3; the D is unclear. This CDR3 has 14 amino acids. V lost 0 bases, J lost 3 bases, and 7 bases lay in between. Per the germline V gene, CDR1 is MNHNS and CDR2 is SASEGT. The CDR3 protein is CASSEAFLTDTQYF. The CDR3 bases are TGTGCCAGCAGTGAAGCGTTTCTAACAGATACGCAGTATTTT.

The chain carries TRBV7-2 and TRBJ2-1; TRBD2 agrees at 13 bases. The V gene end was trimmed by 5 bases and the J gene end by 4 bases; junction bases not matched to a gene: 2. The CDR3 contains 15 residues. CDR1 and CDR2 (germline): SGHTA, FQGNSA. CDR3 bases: TGTGCCAGCAGCATGACTAGCGGGGGGTACAATGAGCAGTTCTTC. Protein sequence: CASSMTSGGYNEQFF.

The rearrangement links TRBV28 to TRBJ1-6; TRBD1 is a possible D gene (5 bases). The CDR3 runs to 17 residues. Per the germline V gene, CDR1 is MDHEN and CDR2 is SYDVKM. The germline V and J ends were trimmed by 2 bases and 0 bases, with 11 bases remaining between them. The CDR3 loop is CASSLGGMTSYNSPLHF. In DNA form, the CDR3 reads TGTGCCAGCAGTTTAGGGGGGATGACCTCCTATAATTCACCCCTCCACTTT.

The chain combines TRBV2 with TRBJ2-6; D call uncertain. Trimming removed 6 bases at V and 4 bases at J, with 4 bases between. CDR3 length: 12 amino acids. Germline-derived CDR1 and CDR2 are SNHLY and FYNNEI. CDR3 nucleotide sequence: TGTGCCAGCAGCGCCGGGGCCAACGTCCTGACTTTC. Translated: CASSAGANVLTF.

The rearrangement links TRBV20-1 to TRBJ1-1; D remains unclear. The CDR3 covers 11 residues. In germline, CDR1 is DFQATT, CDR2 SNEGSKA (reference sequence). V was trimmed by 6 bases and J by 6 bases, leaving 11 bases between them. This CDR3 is CSASTEAEAFF. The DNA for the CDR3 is TGCAGTGCAAGTACAGAGGCTGAAGCTTTCTTT.

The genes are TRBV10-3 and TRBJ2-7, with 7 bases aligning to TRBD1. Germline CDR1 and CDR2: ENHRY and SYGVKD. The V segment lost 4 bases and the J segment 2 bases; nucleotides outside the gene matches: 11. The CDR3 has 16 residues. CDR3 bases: TGTGCCATCAGTGCCCCCGACAGGGTAGGGACCTACGAGCAGTACTTC. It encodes CAISAPDRVGTYEQYF.

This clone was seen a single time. Here the CDR3 DNA reads TGTGCCAGCAGCTTGGCCAGCGGGAAGGGAGATACGCAGTATTTT. This translates into CASSLASGKGDTQYF. The chain joins TRBV5-5 to TRBJ2-3; TRBD2 matches 7 bases. From germline, CDR1 is SGHKS and CDR2 YYEKEE (reference sequence). There are 15 residues in the CDR3. V lost 0 bases, J lost 5 bases, and 6 bases stayed unmatched.

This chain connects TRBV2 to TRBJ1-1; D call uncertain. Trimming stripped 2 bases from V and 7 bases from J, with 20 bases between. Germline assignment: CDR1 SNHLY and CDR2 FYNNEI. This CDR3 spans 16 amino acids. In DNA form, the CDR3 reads TGTGCCAGCAGTGAACGCCGGGGTTTTGGGTCGGATGAAGCTTTCTTT. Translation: CASSERRGFGSDEAFF.

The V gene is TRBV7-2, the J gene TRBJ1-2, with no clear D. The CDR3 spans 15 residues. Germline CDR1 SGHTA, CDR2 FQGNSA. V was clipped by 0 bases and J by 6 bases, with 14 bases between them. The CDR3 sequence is CASSLALGGLDGYTF. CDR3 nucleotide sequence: TGTGCCAGCAGCTTAGCTCTCGGAGGATTGGATGGCTACACCTTC.

The CDR3 region is CASSPEGATEAFF. As DNA, the CDR3 is TGCGCCAGCAGCCCAGAAGGGGCTACTGAAGCTTTCTTT. The V and J genes are TRBV5-1 and TRBJ1-1; tentative D call: TRBD1 (5 bases). V was clipped by 4 bases and J by 5 bases, with 12 bases between them. The germline CDR1 and CDR2 sequences are SGHRS and YFSETQ. The CDR3 length is 13 residues. The variable domain in full, completed from reference TRBV5-1 and TRBJ1-1, reads KAGVTQTPRYLIKTRGQQVTLSCSPISGHRSVSWYQQTPGQGLQFLFEYFSETQRNKGNFPGRFSGRQFSNSRSEMNVSTLELGDSALYLCASSPEGATEAFFGQGTRLTVV.

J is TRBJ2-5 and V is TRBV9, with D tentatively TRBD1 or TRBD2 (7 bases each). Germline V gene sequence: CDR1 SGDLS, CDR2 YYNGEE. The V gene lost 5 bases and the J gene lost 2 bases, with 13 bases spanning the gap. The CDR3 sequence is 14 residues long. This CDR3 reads CASSQGGSQETQYF. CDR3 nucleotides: TGTGCCAGCAGTCAGGGGGGGAGTCAAGAGACCCAGTACTTC.

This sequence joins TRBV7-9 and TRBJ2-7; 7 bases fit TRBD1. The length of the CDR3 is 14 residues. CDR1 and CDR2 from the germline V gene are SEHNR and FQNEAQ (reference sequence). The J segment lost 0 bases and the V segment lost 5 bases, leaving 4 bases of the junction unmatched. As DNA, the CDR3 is TGTGCCAGCAGCGCGGACAGGAGCTCCTACGAGCAGTACTTC. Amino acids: CASSADRSSYEQYF.

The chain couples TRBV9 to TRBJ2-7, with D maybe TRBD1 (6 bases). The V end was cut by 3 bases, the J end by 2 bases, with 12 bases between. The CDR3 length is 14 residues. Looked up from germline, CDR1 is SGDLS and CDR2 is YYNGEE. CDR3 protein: CASSGGQRTYEQYF. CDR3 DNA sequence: TGTGCCAGCAGCGGTGGACAGAGAACCTACGAGCAGTACTTC.

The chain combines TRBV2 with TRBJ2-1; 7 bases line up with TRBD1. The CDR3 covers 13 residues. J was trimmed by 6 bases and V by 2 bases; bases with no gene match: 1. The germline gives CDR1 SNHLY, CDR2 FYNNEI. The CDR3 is CASSENRGNEQFF. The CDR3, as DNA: TGTGCCAGCAGTGAAAACAGGGGCAATGAGCAGTTCTTC.

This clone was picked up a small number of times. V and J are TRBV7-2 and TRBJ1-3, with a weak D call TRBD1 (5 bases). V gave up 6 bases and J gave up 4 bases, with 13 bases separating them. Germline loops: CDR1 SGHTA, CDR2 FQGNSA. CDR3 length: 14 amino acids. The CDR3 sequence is CASSRGSGGNTIYF. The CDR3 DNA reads TGTGCCAGCAGTAGGGGATCGGGGGGAAACACCATATATTTT.

CDR3: CASSLYSGGNEQFF. The CDR3 DNA is TGTGCCAGCAGCTTGTATAGCGGGGGTAATGAGCAGTTCTTC. V gene TRBV5-6 combines with J gene TRBJ2-1, with 9 bases that match TRBD2. After removal of 1 base from V and 7 bases from J, the junction contained 3 bases not matched to a gene. The CDR3 totals 14 residues. CDR1 and CDR2 from the germline V gene are SGHDT and YYEEEE.